These 26 T cell receptor beta chains share one sample of origin, sequenced in a study of control samples from healthy donors and cancer patients. Generated by immunoSEQ multiplex PCR, the TCRdb table keeps only in-frame clones and is missing some. The sample holds around 190,000 clones, nearly 90% seen once. The material sequenced was blood. All receptors derive from a woman in her forties or fifties in good health.

The J gene is TRBJ1-4, the V gene TRBV28; the D is unclear. Germline V gene lookup returns CDR1 MDHEN and CDR2 SYDVKM. V lost 5 bases and J 4 bases, leaving 8 bases between the germline ends. The CDR3 has 13 residues. The CDR3 nucleotides are TGTGCCAGCAGTCTTCAACTTAATGAAAAACTGTTTTTT. Protein product: CASSLQLNEKLFF.

The chain employs TRBV5-6 and TRBJ2-1, with 7 bases matching TRBD1. V dropped 4 bases and J dropped 6; count of bases not matched to a gene: 4. This CDR3 is 13 amino acids long. CDR1 is SGHDT and CDR2 is YYEEEE in the germline V gene. CDR3 nucleotide sequence: TGTGCCAGCAGCCTGGGACAGTCCAATGAGCAGTTCTTC. Residues: CASSLGQSNEQFF. The variable domain in full, completed from reference TRBV5-6 and TRBJ2-1, reads DAGVTQSPTHLIKTRGQQVTLRCSPKSGHDTVSWYQQALGQGPQFIFQYYEEEERQRGNFPDRFSGHQFPNYSSELNVNALLLGDSALYLCASSLGQSNEQFFGPGTRLTVL.

This chain connects TRBV5-4 to TRBJ2-7, with D uncertain. CDR1 SGHNT and CDR2 YYREEE come from the germline V gene (reference sequence). Trimming removed 0 bases at V and 4 bases at J, with 11 bases between. This CDR3 is built from 14 residues. The CDR3 protein is CASSLDFAGYEQYF. The CDR3 bases are TGTGCCAGCAGCTTGGACTTTGCAGGATACGAGCAGTACTTC.

The chain joins TRBV14 to TRBJ1-1, with 7 bases aligning to TRBD1. V shed 4 bases and J 8 bases; nucleotides not matched to a gene: 16. The CDR3 is made up of 16 amino acids. Germline CDR1 reads SGHDN; CDR2 reads FVKESK. CDR3 in DNA: TGTGCCAGCAGCCCGGGACAGTCGATAATTTTATGGGAAGCTTTCTTT. Its protein product is CASSPGQSIILWEAFF. The full variable domain, completed using reference TRBV14 and TRBJ1-1, is EAGVTQFPSHSVIEKGQTVTLRCDPISGHDNLYWYRRVMGKEIKFLLHFVKESKQDESGMPNNRFLAERTGGTYSTLKVQPAELEDSGVYFCASSPGQSIILWEAFFGQGTRLTVV.

The genes are TRBV19 and TRBJ2-4; D ambiguous. Per the germline V gene, CDR1 is LNHDA and CDR2 is SQIVND (reference sequence). CDR3 size: 15 residues. Trimming left V 3 bases short and J 0 bases short, with 9 bases between. CDR3 DNA sequence: TGTGCCAGTAGTATTCAACGTCTAGCCAAAAACATTCAGTACTTC. This encodes CASSIQRLAKNIQYF.

This clone was observed a handful of times. The same CDR3 can be traced to other DNA sequences in this sample. The chain links TRBV5-1 to TRBJ1-5; D call uncertain. The CDR3 is 14 residues long. V was clipped by 0 bases and J by 7 bases, with 11 bases between them. Germline CDR1 is SGHRS and CDR2 is YFSETQ. The CDR3 sequence is CASSLDGVGQPQHF. The CDR3 DNA reads TGCGCCAGCAGCTTGGATGGGGTGGGCCAGCCCCAGCATTTT.

The chain has TRBV4-2 and TRBJ1-6; 7 bases match TRBD1. Germline CDR1 reads LGHNA; CDR2 reads YNFKEQ. This CDR3 has 16 residues. The V segment lost 0 bases and the J segment 12 bases; nucleotides outside the gene matches: 11. The CDR3 DNA is TGTGCCAGCAGCCAAGATCCTCAGGGGGGTCGGCAACCCCTCCACTTT. Translation: CASSQDPQGGRQPLHF.

This clone appeared a single time. The chain combines TRBV28 with TRBJ1-5, with 9 bases fitting TRBD1. The CDR3 runs 18 residues. Germline trimming cut 10 bases from V and 2 bases from J; bases unmatched to any gene: 18. From germline, CDR1 is MDHEN and CDR2 SYDVKM. The CDR3 sequence: CATTTFPGQGRGNQPQHF. In DNA, the CDR3 is TGTGCCACCACGACTTTTCCGGGACAGGGACGGGGCAATCAGCCCCAGCATTTT.

The CDR3 reads CASSGEMNTEAFF. CDR3 bases: TGTGCCAGCTCAGGGGAAATGAACACTGAAGCTTTCTTT. The chain recombines TRBV18 with TRBJ1-1; D is ambiguous. V shed 5 bases and J shed 0 bases, with 7 bases lying between them. The CDR3 is made up of 13 amino acids. Germline-derived CDR1 and CDR2 are KGHSH and LQKENI.

The J gene is TRBJ2-1, the V gene TRBV7-9; D not certain. The CDR3 has 14 residues. The V gene lost 3 bases and the J gene lost 4 bases, with 10 bases spanning the gap. Germline CDR1 is SEHNR and CDR2 is FQNEAQ (reference sequence). As DNA, the CDR3 is TGTGCCAGCAGCTTGGACGGAACTTACAATGAGCAGTTCTTC. It is translated as CASSLDGTYNEQFF.

The rearrangement uses TRBV4-2 and TRBJ2-1; D may be TRBD1 or TRBD2 (5 bases each). CDR3 length equals 17 residues. Trimming cost V 3 bases and J 7 bases, with 22 bases left between them. The V gene's germline CDR1 is LGHNA and CDR2 YNFKEQ. For the CDR3, the DNA is TGTGCCAGCAGCCACCCTCAAGGTCCGGGACCCCAAAATGAGCAGTTCTTC. As protein: CASSHPQGPGPQNEQFF.

V and J are TRBV7-3 and TRBJ2-2, with a tentative D call TRBD1 (5 bases). The CDR3 has 13 amino acids. The V gene lost 5 bases and the J gene lost 6 bases, with 10 bases spanning the gap. Germline V CDR1 and CDR2: SGHTA, FQGTGA. The CDR3 region is CASSQGGSGELFF. The CDR3 coding sequence is TGTGCCAGCAGCCAGGGTGGGTCCGGGGAGCTGTTTTTT.

The J gene is TRBJ1-5, the V gene TRBV28; D is unclear. Germline assignment: CDR1 MDHEN and CDR2 SYDVKM. The V end lost 6 bases, the J end lost 0 bases, and 9 bases lay between the germline ends. CDR3 length equals 14 residues. CDR3 sequence (DNA): TGTGCCAGCAGGGATAATTATAGCAATCAGCCCCAGCATTTT. Protein sequence: CASRDNYSNQPQHF. Supplemented by reference TRBV28 and TRBJ1-5, the full variable domain reads DVKVTQSSRYLVKRTGEKVFLECVQDMDHENMFWYRQDPGLGLRLIYFSYDVKMKEKGDIPEGYSVSREKKERFSLILESASTNQTSMYLCASRDNYSNQPQHFGDGTRLSIL.

As concerns this clone: A junction boundary mismatches the germline segment, possibly from a read error. The chain carries TRBV14 and TRBJ2-3; unclear D gene. Germline-derived CDR1 and CDR2 are SGHDN and FVKESK. The CDR3 contains 12 residues. The CDR3: CASSQFRDTRYF. The CDR3 DNA reads TGTGCCAGCAGCCAATTCAGAGATACGCGGTATTTT.

V usage is TRBV27 and J usage is TRBJ2-1; 7 bases agree with TRBD1. The J segment lost 2 bases and the V segment lost 5 bases, leaving 12 bases of the junction unmatched. Germline loops: CDR1 MNHEY, CDR2 SMNVEV (reference sequence). CDR3 length: 17 residues. In DNA form, the CDR3 reads TGTGCCAGCAGTACGCCCCGAAGACAGGGAACCTACAATGAGCAGTTCTTC. Its translation: CASSTPRRQGTYNEQFF.

The gene calls are TRBV9 and TRBJ1-4; D may be TRBD1 (6 bases). Deletions cut 4 bases from V and 5 bases from J, with 21 bases between. The length of the CDR3 is 17 residues. The germline V gene has CDR1 SGDLS and CDR2 YYNGEE. The CDR3: CASSSERGTDGNEKLFF. The CDR3, as DNA: TGTGCCAGCAGCTCGGAGAGGGGGACGGATGGGAATGAAAAACTGTTTTTT.

This chain connects TRBV29-1 to TRBJ2-2, with D maybe TRBD1 (6 bases). Germline-derived CDR1 and CDR2 are SQVTM and ANQGSEA. Trimming left V 3 bases short and J 3 bases short, with 8 bases between. This CDR3 has 13 amino acids. The CDR3 loop reads CSVDRGYTGELFF. CDR3 DNA: TGCAGCGTTGACAGGGGTTACACCGGGGAGCTGTTTTTT.

The V gene is TRBV7-9, the J gene TRBJ1-2; a weak D match, TRBD1 (6 bases). CDR3 size: 15 residues. Trimming took off 4 bases at V and 0 bases at J, with 12 bases between the two ends. The germline V gene has CDR1 SEHNR and CDR2 FQNEAQ (reference sequence). The CDR3 region has the DNA TGTGCCAGCAGCTCCAACAGGGACTCTAACTATGGCTACACCTTC. Residues: CASSSNRDSNYGYTF.

V usage is TRBV5-4 and J usage is TRBJ2-5; TRBD2 might be the D (5 bases). The CDR3 spans 15 residues. From germline, CDR1 is SGHNT and CDR2 YYREEE (reference sequence). Trimming removed 2 bases at V and 4 bases at J, with 15 bases between. DNA of the CDR3: TGTGCCAGCAGCTTTCTAGCAGGAGGAGGAGAGACCCAGTACTTC. Translating it yields CASSFLAGGGETQYF.

The chain joins TRBV4-3 to TRBJ1-1; D gene ambiguous. V was cut by 0 bases and J by 1 base, with 9 bases left in between. This CDR3 is 15 amino acids long. Germline V gene lookup returns CDR1 LGHNA and CDR2 YSLEER. CDR3 region: CASSQDLHPNTEAFF. CDR3 DNA: TGCGCCAGCAGCCAAGACCTACACCCGAACACTGAAGCTTTCTTT.

This sequence joins TRBV30 and TRBJ1-5; 8 bases fit TRBD1. V shed 0 bases and J 3 bases; nucleotides not matched to a gene: 4. The CDR3 totals 15 residues. CDR1 is GTSNPN and CDR2 is SVGIG in the germline V gene (reference sequence). CDR3 nucleotides: TGTGCCTGGAGTGTAGGGACAGGTATCAATCAGCCCCAGCATTTT. This encodes CAWSVGTGINQPQHF.

The chain is built from TRBV4-2 and TRBJ2-5; D might be TRBD2 (6 bases). The germline V gene encodes CDR1 LGHNA and CDR2 YNFKEQ. Trimming shortened V by 1 base and J by 4 bases, and 10 bases separated the two germline ends. The length of the CDR3 is 14 residues. The CDR3 here is CASSQVSGGETQYF. The CDR3 DNA follows: TGTGCCAGCAGCCAAGTTAGCGGCGGAGAGACCCAGTACTTC.

This sequence joins TRBV5-1 and TRBJ2-7; 10 bases are shared with TRBD1. The germline gives CDR1 SGHRS, CDR2 YFSETQ. The J segment lost 2 bases and the V segment lost 4 bases, leaving 3 bases of the junction unmatched. The CDR3 spans 14 residues. This chain's CDR3 is CASSAGQGPYEQYF. The CDR3 nucleotides are TGCGCCAGCAGCGCGGGACAGGGGCCCTACGAGCAGTACTTC. Full variable domain (outside the CDR3, taken from reference TRBV5-1 and TRBJ2-7): KAGVTQTPRYLIKTRGQQVTLSCSPISGHRSVSWYQQTPGQGLQFLFEYFSETQRNKGNFPGRFSGRQFSNSRSEMNVSTLELGDSALYLCASSAGQGPYEQYFGPGTRLTVT.

The rearrangement links TRBV5-6 to TRBJ2-7; TRBD2 is a possible D gene (7 bases). The CDR3 contains 18 residues. Germline lookup yields CDR1 SGHDT and CDR2 YYEEEE. The V end lost 2 bases, the J end lost 1 base, and 22 bases lay between the germline ends. CDR3 DNA sequence: TGTGCCAGCAGCTTCTGGGGCAGGATGGGAGGGGGTTCCTACGAGCAGTACTTC. Protein: CASSFWGRMGGGSYEQYF.

The chain employs TRBV6-5 and TRBJ2-3, with D unresolved. Trimming pared 6 bases from V and 2 bases from J, leaving 9 bases between. Germline V gene data show CDR1 as MNHEY and CDR2 as SVGAGI. The CDR3 extends over 13 amino acids. The CDR3 coding sequence is TGTGCCAGCAGACTCCATGACACAGATACGCAGTATTTT. It is translated as CASRLHDTDTQYF.

This clone has more than one count but fewer than ten. This chain uses TRBV20-1 with TRBJ1-3, with a possible D match to TRBD1 (6 bases). Trimming removed 6 bases from V and 4 bases from J, with 16 bases in between. Germline lookup yields CDR1 DFQATT and CDR2 SNEGSKA (reference sequence). The length of the CDR3 is 14 residues. The CDR3, as DNA: TGCAGTGCCAGTCGGGGACAATTCGGAAACACCATATATTTT. Translating gives CSASRGQFGNTIYF.